The sequence of this T cell receptor (beta chain) was determined in a study of T-cell reconstitution after alpha-beta-depleted transplantation in children. Many counts were recorded for this clonotype. This CDR3 is built from 15 residues. The germline CDR1 and CDR2 sequences are SGHVS and FNYEAQ. V gave up 0 bases and J gave up 6 bases, with 15 bases separating them. This sample's TCRbeta library carried unique molecular identifier barcodes. MiXCR, applied by TCRdb to the PCR reads, yields one record per CDR3 protein. The profile shows hundreds of thousands of distinct CDR3 sequences, less than 15% of them singletons.

The clonotype was recovered from a girl aged 2 to 10 with congenital amegakaryocytic thrombocytopenia, due to receive a stem cell transplant. The specimen was PBMCs, collected before TCRalphabeta/CD19-depleted stem cell transplant. V and J are TRBV7-6 and TRBJ2-7; D is unclear. Written as DNA, the CDR3 is TGTGCCAGCAGCTTAGCGCCCAGTTCAGAATCCGAGCAGTACTTC. This translates into CASSLAPSSESEQYF.